The table lists the clone carrying this T cell receptor (beta chain) with a few counts. Antigen unknown. This sample was taken from a study of T cells after yellow fever vaccination. Regarding the study as a whole: Post-booster samples contained most primary-vaccination clones (approximately 95% CD4, about 90% CD8). Only a minor proportion of clonotypes was detected across both CD4 and CD8 compartments. Though weaker, the secondary response peaked faster, on day 5 versus 15.

The length of the CDR3 is 12 residues. V dropped 4 bases and J dropped 2; count of bases not matched to a gene: 2. Germline CDR1 is SQVTM and CDR2 is ANQGSEA. A universal primer site and UMIs were added as TCR cDNA was made by 5'RACE template switching. TCRdb reprocessed the 5' RACE reads via MiXCR and lists one record per CDR3 protein. This sample carries about 630,000 distinct CDR3 sequences, 9% to 15% of them seen once, and the ten largest clones take about 15%. The chain carries TRBV29-1 and TRBJ2-7; 7 nucleotides align to TRBD2. The clonotype was recovered from a man aged 25 to 40 who received the YFV17D yellow fever vaccine. The specimen was PBMCs, collected on the day of the yellow fever booster vaccination. The CDR3 spells CSVVGRAYEQYF. The CDR3 nucleotides are TGCAGCGTTGTAGGGAGGGCCTACGAGCAGTACTTC.